This T cell receptor (beta chain) was retrieved from a study of human T cells and chemical hapten exposure (dated by TCRdb to the early 2020s). In the study overall: For sensitization, 2% DPC in acetone was applied to a roughly 2 cm by roughly 2 cm area of upper inner arm skin. Throughout the study period of 20 to 25 weeks, patients also received therapeutic DPC doses to the scalp every week. Patch testing on the upper back used Finn chambers containing 0.01% DPC, with scoring done after 6 days according to International Contact Dermatitis Research Group standards. Alopecia areata with under or over 50% scalp involvement, alopecia totalis and alopecia universalis were represented in the patient cohort, which was mostly female. Libraries were combined into a pool for sequencing, and differences in TCR yield between samples came mainly from small differences in library volumes within the pool. The study tracked peripheral blood TCR repertoire changes in vivo during primary and secondary sensitization to the hapten diphenylcyclopropenone (DPC) in alopecia patients. Blood samples were taken from patients before sensitization (week 0) and then at 2, 6 and about 24 weeks after DPC sensitization. Twenty-nine alopecia patients provided blood for TCR sequencing at one to four time points (pre-sensitization, 2, 6 and 24 weeks). Study-wide findings and limitations: No change with DPC sensitization was found in the number of TCRs above 1 in 1000 frequency, and no evidence of global repertoire structure alterations was found. Significantly more large CDR3 similarity clusters were formed by expanded TCRs than by pre-sensitization or healthy control sets, consistent with antigen-driven responses. Patch test score was positively correlated with the number of PT1 expanded TCRs, with significance at thresholds 8, 16 and 32 but not at 4. All patients had alopecia, a presumed autoimmune disease, so their immune response might differ from that of healthy individuals. Repeated subsampling changed both the strength of the expansion versus patch-test correlation and the threshold at which that correlation became significant.

From the germline V gene, CDR1 is SGHDN and CDR2 is FVKESK. V is cut by 3 bases and J by 10 bases, and the space between the germline ends is 12 bases. From the cysteine through the phenylalanine, the CDR3 covers 12 amino acids. The kept DNA is CDR3 alone, 36 bases in frame from the first base. Worth noting for this clonotype: The antigen it binds to is not known. No much larger clone is present one base from it, and per-base qualities are unavailable.

Receptor libraries were prepared by RACE. The sample was run on a NextSeq 500. During library preparation, unique molecular identifiers were attached to individual cDNA molecules so that TCRs could be counted quantitatively and reproducibly. Both TCR alpha and TCR beta chains were sequenced from each blood RNA sample. The published analysis was carried out like this. Samples had a median of roughly 98,000 TCRs, with a range from 23,224 to 690,600. V, J and CDR3 annotation of the TCR reads was performed with the Decombinator software suite. To make PS versus PT1 abundance plots, every sample was subsampled to the same number of TCRs (28,000). TCRs were defined as expanded if absent before sensitization and observed at least eight times at the 2-week time point. TCRdb took the public reads, trimmed them with fastp at Q25, ran MiXCR for clone calling and kept in-frame beta chains. Each record represents a unique CDR3 protein, reported with the most common genes and DNA among its rows. Clone size and V and J calls follow TCRdb, not the original study. In all, the sample holds 62,000 or so distinct CDR3 sequences, and around 9.9% of those were seen once. Of the sample, 5% to 5.5% is held by the ten largest clones.

Interpreted using the paper, the time point label stands for: pre-sensitization, week 0. This sample's treatment or condition label indicates: therapeutic diphenylcyclopropenone sensitization with weekly scalp DPC. At every patch-test visit, the blood draw took place before the patch test was put on. Patients were considered eligible if aged 18 to 70, diagnosed with alopecia and deemed suitable for DPC therapy, and patients were excluded if pregnant. Total RNA was extracted from unfractionated whole blood that had been collected in Tempus Blood RNA tubes. The sequenced sample was whole blood, obtained in connection with sensitization to the hapten diphenylcyclopropenone (DPC). The chain employs TRBV14 and TRBJ1-2; the D gene is perhaps TRBD1, from 5 matching bases. This sequence originates from a woman in her fifties or sixties with alopecia areata. Some clones in this sample may be carry-over from other donors' samples. The CDR3 sequence is CASSQTQTAYTF. The nucleotide sequence reads TGTGCCAGCAGCCAGACCCAGACAGCCTACACCTTC.